Here is one T cell receptor (beta chain) with its context. What it recognizes is unknown. This specimen belongs to a study of post-analysis software for immune sequencing data. Whole-study findings and limits: Controls had lower frequencies than patients of about 5 TRBV segments, which included TRBV5-6, TRBV5-1 and TRBV20-1. Significantly lower normalized Chao1 diversity was seen in multiple sclerosis patients than in controls.

Unique molecular identifiers featured in each of the TCR beta cDNA libraries. MiXCR, applied by TCRdb to the PCR reads, yields one record per CDR3 protein. The repertoire consists of roughly 800,000 distinct CDR3 sequences, with under 70% occurring once and the leading ten covering about 4.5%. This CDR3 spans 12 amino acids. Trimming stripped 7 bases from V and 4 bases from J, with 12 bases between. Germline V CDR1 and CDR2: SGHRS, YFSETQ. This TCR came from a girl aged 10 to 17 with multiple sclerosis. The chain couples TRBV5-1 to TRBJ2-7, with a weak D call TRBD1 (5 bases). Sequencing was done on a sample of blood. CDR3 DNA: TGCGCCAGCGGGGCAGGGAAGTACGAGCAGTACTTC. Translating gives CASGAGKYEQYF.